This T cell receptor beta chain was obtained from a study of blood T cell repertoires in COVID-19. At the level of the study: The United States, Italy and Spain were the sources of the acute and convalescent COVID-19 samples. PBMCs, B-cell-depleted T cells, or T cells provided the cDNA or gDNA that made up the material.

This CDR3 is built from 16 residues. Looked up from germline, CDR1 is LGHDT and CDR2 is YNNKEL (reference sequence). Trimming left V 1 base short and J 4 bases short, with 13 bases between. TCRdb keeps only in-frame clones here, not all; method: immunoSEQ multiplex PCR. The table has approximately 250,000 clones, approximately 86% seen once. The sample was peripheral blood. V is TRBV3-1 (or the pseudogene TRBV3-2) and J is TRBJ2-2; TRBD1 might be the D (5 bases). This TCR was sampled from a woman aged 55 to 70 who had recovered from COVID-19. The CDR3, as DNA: TGTGCCAGCAGCCAAGGGCAGGGTGGTATCACCGGGGAGCTGTTTTTT. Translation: CASSQGQGGITGELFF.